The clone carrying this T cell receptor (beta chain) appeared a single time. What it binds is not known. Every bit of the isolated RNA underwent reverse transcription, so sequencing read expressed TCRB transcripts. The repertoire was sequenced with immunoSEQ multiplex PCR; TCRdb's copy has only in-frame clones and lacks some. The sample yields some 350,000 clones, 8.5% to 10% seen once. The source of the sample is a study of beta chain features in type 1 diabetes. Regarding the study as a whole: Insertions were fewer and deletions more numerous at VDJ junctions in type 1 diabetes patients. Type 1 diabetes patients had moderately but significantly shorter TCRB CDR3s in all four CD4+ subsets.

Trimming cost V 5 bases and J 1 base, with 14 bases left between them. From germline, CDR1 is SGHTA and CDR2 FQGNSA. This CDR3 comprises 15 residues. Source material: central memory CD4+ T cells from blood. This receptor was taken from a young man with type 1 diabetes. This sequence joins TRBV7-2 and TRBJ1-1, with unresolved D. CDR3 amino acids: CASSPTVRRNTEAFF. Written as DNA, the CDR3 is TGTGCCAGCAGCCCGACGGTCCGAAGGAACACTGAAGCTTTCTTT.